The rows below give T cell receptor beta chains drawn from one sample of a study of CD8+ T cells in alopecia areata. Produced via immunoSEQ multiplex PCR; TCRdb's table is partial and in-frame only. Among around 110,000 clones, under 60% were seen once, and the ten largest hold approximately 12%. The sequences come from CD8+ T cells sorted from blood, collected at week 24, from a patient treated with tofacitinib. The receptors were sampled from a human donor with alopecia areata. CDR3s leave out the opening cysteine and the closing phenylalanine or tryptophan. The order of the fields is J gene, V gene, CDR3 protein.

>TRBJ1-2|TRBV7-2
ASSLVTESNYGYT
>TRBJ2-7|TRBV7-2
ASSFGQDVSSYEQY
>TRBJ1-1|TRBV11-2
ASSSRAGWTEAF
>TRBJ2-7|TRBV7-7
ASSPGPNYEQY
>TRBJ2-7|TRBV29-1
SVSGEVTSYEQY
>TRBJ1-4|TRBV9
ASSVSQGLGEKLF
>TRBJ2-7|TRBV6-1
ASSEGDTHYEQY
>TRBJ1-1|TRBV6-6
ASTLWVDTEAF
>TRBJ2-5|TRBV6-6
ASRQTSLETQY
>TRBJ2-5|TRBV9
ASSADSGEFRD
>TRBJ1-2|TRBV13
ASSPRYSDPGGYT
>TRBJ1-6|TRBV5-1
ASSHGQGGNSPLH
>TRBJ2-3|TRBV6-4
ASSGTSGTDTQY
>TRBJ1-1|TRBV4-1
ASSQEKGGNTEAF
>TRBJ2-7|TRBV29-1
SVEIRGRYEQY
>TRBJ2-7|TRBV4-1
ASSQTRGWDEQY
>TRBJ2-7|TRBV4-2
ASSHAGTSEQY
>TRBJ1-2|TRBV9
ASSVDETLYYGYT
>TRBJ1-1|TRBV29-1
SVSWGDTEAF
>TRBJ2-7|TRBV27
ASSLHSDIYEQY
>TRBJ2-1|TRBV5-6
ASSSNRDGYNEQF
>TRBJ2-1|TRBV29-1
SVEGTSGGHEQF
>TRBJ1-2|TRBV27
ASSLDSSASANYGYT
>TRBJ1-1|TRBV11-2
ASTRTGDLEAF
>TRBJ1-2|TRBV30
AWSVPGQGT
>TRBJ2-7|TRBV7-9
ASSLGSGYEQY
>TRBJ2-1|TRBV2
ASSGTSGDLYNEQF
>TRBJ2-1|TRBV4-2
ASSQGGSYNEQF
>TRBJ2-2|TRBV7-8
ASSRQAPTGELF
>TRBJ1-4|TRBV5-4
ASSHGTGKNEKLF
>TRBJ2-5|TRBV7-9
ASSLSEKETQY
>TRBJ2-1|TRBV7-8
ASSLALGGTGYNEQF
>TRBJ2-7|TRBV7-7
ASSLTLAYEQY
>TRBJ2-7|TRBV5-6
ASSSQGSYEQY
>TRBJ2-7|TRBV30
ACRGGVPYEQY
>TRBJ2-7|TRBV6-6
ASSYSDRTYEQY
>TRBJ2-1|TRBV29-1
SVALGRPSSYNEQF
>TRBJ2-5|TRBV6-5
ASSYSGQGPAVTQY
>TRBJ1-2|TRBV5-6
ASSRGDGYT
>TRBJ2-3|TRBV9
ASSVVSGGAYTQY
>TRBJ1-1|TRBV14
ASSQDNLNTEAF
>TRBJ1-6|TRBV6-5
ASTTSGSPLH
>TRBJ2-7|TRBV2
ASLALLEGSYEQY
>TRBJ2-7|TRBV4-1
ASSPRDRYYEQY